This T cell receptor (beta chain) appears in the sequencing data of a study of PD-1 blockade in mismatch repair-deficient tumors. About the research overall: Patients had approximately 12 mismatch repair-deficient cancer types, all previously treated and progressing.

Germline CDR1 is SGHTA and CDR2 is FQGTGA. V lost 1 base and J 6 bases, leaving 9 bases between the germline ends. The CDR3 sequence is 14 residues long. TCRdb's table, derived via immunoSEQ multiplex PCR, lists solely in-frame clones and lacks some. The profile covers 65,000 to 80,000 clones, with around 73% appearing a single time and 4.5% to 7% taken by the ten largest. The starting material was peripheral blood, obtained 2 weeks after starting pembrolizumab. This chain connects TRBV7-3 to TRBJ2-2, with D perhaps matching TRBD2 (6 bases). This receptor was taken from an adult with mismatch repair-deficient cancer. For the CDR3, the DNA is TGTGCCAGCAGCTTAATGGGGGGATCCGGGGAGCTGTTTTTT. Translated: CASSLMGGSGELFF.